Sequencing of this T cell receptor beta chain was carried out in a study of T cell repertoires in cytomegalovirus infection. Overall study: Newly reported HLA-C-restricted and thoroughly characterized HLA-B-restricted CMV epitopes were employed. CMV infection plus the matching HLA type was flagged by public TCR beta signatures.

Study findings and constraints: The cumulative frequency of public TCR beta families identified carriers of CMV plus the relevant HLA. Clonotypes of TCR beta that were HLA-C-restricted and CMV-specific dominated the ex vivo response.

TCRdb re-called the reads through MiXCR, storing one row per CDR3 protein. Found here are 450,000 to 650,000 distinct CDR3 sequences, under 45% of them singletons; the top ten hold 48%. CDR1 and CDR2 (germline): MNHEY, SVGEGT. There are 16 residues in the CDR3. The V and J ends lost 0 bases and 0 bases, in that order; junction bases with no gene match: 3. This clonotype occurred once. As yet, its antigen is unknown. This TCR derives from a human donor in good health (CMV status not recorded). Some clones in this sample may be carry-over from other donors' samples. The sample here was cultured PBMCs, taken from culture after CMV antigen stimulation. The gene calls are TRBV6-2 or TRBV6-3 and TRBJ2-3; 7 nucleotides align to TRBD2. CDR3 bases: TGTGCCAGCAGTTACTCGGCGGGAGCGAGCACAGATACGCAGTATTTT. Amino acid sequence: CASSYSAGASTDTQYF.